The rows below give T cell receptor beta chains drawn from one sample of a study of cytotoxic CD8 clonotypes in ibrutinib-treated CLL. Profiling relied on immunoSEQ multiplex PCR, and the TCRdb table lists in-frame clones only, not all of them. The repertoire consists of 160,000 or so clones, with about 80% occurring once and the leading ten covering under 5.5%. Sequencing used PBMCs, obtained after 24 months of ibrutinib treatment. Every receptor here comes from a human donor with chronic lymphocytic leukemia. The conserved cysteine and the conserved F or W are not part of the CDR3 here.

V gene: TRBV7-9
CDR3 length: 16
CDR3 protein: ASSLARVAGVAYNEQF

V gene: TRBV9
CDR3 length: 15
CDR3 protein: ASSPPGTLSGANVLT

V gene: TRBV5-1
CDR3 length: 10
CDR3 protein: ASSLTDNEQY

V gene: TRBV14
CDR3 length: 13
CDR3 protein: ASSQNPGTGETQY

V gene: TRBV5-1
CDR3 length: 13
CDR3 protein: ASSLIPSGTETQY

V gene: TRBV4-1
CDR3 length: 13
CDR3 protein: ASSPRTGKEQPQH

V gene: TRBV6-4
CDR3 length: 13
CDR3 protein: ASSRRQAYNSPLH

V gene: TRBV5-6
CDR3 length: 13
CDR3 protein: ASSQLDRDDQPQH

V gene: TRBV6-5
CDR3 length: 12
CDR3 protein: ASSGPGSGNTIY

V gene: TRBV2
CDR3 length: 14
CDR3 protein: ASSESLAGRNNEQF

V gene: TRBV9
CDR3 length: 15
CDR3 protein: ASSERSETGIRDTQY

V gene: TRBV10-3
CDR3 length: 11
CDR3 protein: AISESPPSPLF

V gene: TRBV2
CDR3 length: 13
CDR3 protein: ASITTGGVTGELF

V gene: TRBV7-2
CDR3 length: 11
CDR3 protein: ASSSTGTSEQY

V gene: TRBV9
CDR3 length: 13
CDR3 protein: ASSLDGQGGTEAF

V gene: TRBV11-2
CDR3 length: 15
CDR3 protein: ASSLVRSPPGREKLF

V gene: TRBV19
CDR3 length: 14
CDR3 protein: ASNILRGAQGQPQH

V gene: TRBV12-5
CDR3 length: 11
CDR3 protein: ASGLDRNTEAF

V gene: TRBV5-6
CDR3 length: 12
CDR3 protein: ASSLQTGVREQF

V gene: TRBV5-6
CDR3 length: 12
CDR3 protein: ASSLGRGAGEQY

V gene: TRBV7-2
CDR3 length: 12
CDR3 protein: ASSLDSGVYEQY

V gene: TRBV28
CDR3 length: 10
CDR3 protein: ASSPPKETQY

V gene: TRBV4-3
CDR3 length: 13
CDR3 protein: ASSHGDRGSEGYT

V gene: TRBV4-1
CDR3 length: 14
CDR3 protein: ASSQEVSEGVQPQH